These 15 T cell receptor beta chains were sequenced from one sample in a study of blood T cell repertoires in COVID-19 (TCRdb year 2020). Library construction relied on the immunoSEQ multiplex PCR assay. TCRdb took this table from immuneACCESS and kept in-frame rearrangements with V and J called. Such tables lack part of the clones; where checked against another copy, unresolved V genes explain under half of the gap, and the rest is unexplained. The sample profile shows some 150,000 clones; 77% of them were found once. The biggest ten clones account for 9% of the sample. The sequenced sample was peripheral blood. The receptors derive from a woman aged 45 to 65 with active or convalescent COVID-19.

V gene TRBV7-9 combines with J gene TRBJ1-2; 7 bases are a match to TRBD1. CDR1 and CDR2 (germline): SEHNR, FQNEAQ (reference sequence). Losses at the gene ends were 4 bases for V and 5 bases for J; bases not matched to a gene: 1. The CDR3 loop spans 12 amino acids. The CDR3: CASSSTGYGYTF. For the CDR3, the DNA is TGTGCCAGCAGCTCGACAGGGTATGGCTACACCTTC.

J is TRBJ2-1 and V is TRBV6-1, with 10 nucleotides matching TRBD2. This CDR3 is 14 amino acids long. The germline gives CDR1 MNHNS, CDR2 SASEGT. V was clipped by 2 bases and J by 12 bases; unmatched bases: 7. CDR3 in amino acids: CASSELAGGQRQFF. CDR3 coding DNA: TGTGCCAGCAGTGAATTAGCGGGGGGCCAGCGGCAGTTCTTC.

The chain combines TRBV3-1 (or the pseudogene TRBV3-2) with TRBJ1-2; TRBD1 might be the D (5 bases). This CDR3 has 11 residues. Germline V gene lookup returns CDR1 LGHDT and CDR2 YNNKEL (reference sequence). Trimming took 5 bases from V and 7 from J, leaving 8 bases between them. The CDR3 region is CASSAGSGYTF. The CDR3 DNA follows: TGTGCCAGCAGCGCAGGGTCTGGCTACACCTTC.

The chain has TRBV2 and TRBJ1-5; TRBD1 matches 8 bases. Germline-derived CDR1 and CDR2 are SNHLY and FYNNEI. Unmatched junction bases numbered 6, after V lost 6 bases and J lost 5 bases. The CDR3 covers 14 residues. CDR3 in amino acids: CASSVDRGYQPQHF. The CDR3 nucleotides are TGTGCCAGCAGCGTCGACAGGGGCTATCAGCCCCAGCATTTT.

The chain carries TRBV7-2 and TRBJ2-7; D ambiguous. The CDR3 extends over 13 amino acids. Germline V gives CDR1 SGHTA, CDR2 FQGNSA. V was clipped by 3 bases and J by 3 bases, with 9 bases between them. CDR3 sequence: CASSLVRGYEQYF. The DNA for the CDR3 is TGTGCCAGCAGCTTGGTGCGCGGCTACGAGCAGTACTTC.

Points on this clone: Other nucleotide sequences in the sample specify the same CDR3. The CDR3 DNA reads TGTGCCAGCAGTTCAACCGGGGAGCTGTTTTTT. Its translation is CASSSTGELFF. This chain links TRBV12-3 or TRBV12-4 with TRBJ2-2, with unresolved D. Trimming shortened V by 4 bases and J by 5 bases, and 2 bases separated the two germline ends. The CDR3 has 11 residues.

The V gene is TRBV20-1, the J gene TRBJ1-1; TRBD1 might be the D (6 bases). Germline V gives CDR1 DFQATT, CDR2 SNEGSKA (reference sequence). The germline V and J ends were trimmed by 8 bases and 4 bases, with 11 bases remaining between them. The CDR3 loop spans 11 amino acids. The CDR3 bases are TGCAGTCGGGGGGACACCACTGAAGCTTTCTTT. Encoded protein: CSRGDTTEAFF.

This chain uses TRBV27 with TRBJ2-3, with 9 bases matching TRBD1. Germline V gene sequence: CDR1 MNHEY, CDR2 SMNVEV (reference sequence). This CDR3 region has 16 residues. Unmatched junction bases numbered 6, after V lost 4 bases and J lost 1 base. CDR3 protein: CASSYITGGGTDTQYF. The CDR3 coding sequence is TGTGCCAGCAGTTACATAACAGGGGGCGGCACAGATACGCAGTATTTT.

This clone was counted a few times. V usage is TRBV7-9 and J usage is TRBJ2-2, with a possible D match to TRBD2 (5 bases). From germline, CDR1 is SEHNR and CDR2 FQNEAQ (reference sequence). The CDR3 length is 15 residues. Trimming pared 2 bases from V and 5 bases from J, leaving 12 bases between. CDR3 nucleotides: TGTGCCAGCAGCTTACTTGTAACGGGAACCGGGGAGCTGTTTTTT. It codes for CASSLLVTGTGELFF.

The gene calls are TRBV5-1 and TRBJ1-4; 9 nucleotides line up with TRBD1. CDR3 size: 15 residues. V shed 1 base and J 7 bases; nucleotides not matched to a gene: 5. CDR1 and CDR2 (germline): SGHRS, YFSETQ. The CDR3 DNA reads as TGCGCCAGCAGCTTGACAGGGGGCCGGGGTGAAAAACTGTTTTTT. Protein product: CASSLTGGRGEKLFF.

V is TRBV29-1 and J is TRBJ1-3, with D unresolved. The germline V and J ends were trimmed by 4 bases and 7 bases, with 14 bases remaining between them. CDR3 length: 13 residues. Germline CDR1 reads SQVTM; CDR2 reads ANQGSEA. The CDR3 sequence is CSVGTHTSNTIYF. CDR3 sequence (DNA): TGCAGCGTTGGGACTCACACTAGTAACACCATATATTTT.

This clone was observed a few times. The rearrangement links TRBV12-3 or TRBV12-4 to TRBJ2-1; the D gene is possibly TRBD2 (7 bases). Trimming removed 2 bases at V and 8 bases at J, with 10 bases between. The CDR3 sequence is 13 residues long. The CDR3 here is CASSLRGAHEQFF. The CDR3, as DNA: TGTGCCAGCAGTTTACGGGGGGCCCATGAGCAGTTCTTC.

CDR3 sequence reads: CASSSLAGGLDTQYF. CDR3 sequence (DNA): TGTGCCAGCAGCTCACTAGCGGGAGGATTAGATACGCAGTATTTT. V usage is TRBV7-3 and J usage is TRBJ2-3, with 12 bases that match TRBD2. Losses at the gene ends were 4 bases for V and 5 bases for J; bases not matched to a gene: 4. The germline V gene encodes CDR1 SGHTA and CDR2 FQGTGA. The CDR3 totals 15 residues.

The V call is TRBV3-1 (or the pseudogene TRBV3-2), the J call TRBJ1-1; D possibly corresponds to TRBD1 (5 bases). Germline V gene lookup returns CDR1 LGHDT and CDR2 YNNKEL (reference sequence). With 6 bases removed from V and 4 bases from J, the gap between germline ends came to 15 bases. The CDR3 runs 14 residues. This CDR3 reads CASRFRVSGTEAFF. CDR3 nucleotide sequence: TGTGCCAGCAGGTTCAGGGTATCGGGCACTGAAGCTTTCTTT.

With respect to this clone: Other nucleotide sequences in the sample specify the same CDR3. The CDR3 loop reads CASSLAGGYTEAFF. The CDR3 nucleotides are TGCGCCAGCAGCTTGGCAGGGGGGTACACTGAAGCTTTCTTT. This chain connects TRBV5-1 to TRBJ1-1, with 7 nucleotides matching TRBD1. This CDR3 has 14 amino acids. Germline loops: CDR1 SGHRS, CDR2 YFSETQ. The ends lost 0 bases at V and 3 bases at J; junction bases unmatched: 2.